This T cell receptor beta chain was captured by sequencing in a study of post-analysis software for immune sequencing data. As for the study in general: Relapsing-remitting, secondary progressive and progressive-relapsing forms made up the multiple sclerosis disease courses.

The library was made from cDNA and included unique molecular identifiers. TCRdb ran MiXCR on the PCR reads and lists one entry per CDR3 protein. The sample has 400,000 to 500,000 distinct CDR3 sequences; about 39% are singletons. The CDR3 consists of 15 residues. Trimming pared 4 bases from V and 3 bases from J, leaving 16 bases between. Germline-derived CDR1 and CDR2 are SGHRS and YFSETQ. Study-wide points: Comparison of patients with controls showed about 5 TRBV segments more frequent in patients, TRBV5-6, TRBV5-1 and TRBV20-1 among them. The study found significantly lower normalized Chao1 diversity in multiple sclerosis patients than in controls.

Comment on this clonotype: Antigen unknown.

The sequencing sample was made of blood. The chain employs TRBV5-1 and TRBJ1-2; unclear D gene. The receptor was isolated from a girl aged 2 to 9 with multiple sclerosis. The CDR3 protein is CASSPRIQRDYGYTF. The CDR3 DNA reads TGCGCCAGCAGCCCTCGGATCCAGAGAGACTATGGCTACACCTTC.